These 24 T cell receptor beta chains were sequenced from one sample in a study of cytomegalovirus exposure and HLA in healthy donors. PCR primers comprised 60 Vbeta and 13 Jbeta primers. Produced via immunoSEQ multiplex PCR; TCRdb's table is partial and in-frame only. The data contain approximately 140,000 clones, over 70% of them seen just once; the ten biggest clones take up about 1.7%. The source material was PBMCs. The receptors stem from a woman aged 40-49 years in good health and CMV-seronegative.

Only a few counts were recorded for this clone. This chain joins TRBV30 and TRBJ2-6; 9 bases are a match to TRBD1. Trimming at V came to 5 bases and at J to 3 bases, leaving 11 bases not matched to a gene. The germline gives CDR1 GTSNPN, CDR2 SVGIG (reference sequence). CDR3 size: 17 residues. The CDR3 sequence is CAWGNPQGALGANVLTF. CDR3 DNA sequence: TGTGCCTGGGGGAACCCACAGGGGGCGCTTGGGGCCAACGTCCTGACTTTC.

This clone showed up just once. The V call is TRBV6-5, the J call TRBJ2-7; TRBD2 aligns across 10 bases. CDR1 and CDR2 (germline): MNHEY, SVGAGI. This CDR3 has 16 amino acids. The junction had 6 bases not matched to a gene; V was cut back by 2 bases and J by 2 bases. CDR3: CASSYLGTSGTYEQYF. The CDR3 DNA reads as TGTGCCAGCAGTTACCTGGGAACTAGCGGGACCTACGAGCAGTACTTC.

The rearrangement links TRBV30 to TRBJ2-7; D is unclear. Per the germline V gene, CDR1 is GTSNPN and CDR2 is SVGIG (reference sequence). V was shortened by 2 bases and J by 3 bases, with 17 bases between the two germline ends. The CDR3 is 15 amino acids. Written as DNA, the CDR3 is TGTGCCTGGAGTAGAAACCCGGGTTTCAACTACGAGCAGTACTTC. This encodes CAWSRNPGFNYEQYF.

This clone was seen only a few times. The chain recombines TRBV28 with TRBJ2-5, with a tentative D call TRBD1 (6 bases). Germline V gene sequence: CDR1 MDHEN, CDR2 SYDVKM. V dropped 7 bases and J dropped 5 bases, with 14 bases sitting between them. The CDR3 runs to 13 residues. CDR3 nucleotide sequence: TGTGCCAGCAACAGGGAGCTAGTGGAGACCCAGTACTTC. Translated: CASNRELVETQYF.

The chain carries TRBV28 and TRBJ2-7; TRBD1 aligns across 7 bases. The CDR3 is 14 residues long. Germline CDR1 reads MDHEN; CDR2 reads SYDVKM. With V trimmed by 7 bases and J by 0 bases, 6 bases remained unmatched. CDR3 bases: TGTGCCAGCACTTCGGACAGGAGCTCCTACGAGCAGTACTTC. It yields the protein CASTSDRSSYEQYF.

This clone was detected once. CDR3: CASSPESSGANVLTF. The CDR3 nucleotides are TGTGCCAGCAGTCCGGAGAGCTCTGGGGCCAACGTCCTGACTTTC. The chain employs TRBV6-4 and TRBJ2-6; D unclear. The CDR3 loop spans 15 amino acids. Trimming stripped 5 bases from V and 0 bases from J, with 8 bases between. CDR1 is MRHNA and CDR2 is SNTAGT in the germline V gene.

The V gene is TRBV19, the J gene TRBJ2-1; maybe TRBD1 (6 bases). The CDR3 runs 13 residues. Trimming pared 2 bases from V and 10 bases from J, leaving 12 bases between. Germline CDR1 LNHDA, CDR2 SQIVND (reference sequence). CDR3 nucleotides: TGTGCCAGTAGTATACCCAGGGGTGGGGAGCAGTTCTTC. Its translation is CASSIPRGGEQFF.

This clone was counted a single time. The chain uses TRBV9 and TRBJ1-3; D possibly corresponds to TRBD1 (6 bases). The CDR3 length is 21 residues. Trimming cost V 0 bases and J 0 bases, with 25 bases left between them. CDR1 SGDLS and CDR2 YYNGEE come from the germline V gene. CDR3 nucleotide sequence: TGTGCCAGCAGCGTAGATCTGGGACACAGTAGTCCGTGGAGCTCTGGAAACACCATATATTTT. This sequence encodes CASSVDLGHSSPWSSGNTIYF.

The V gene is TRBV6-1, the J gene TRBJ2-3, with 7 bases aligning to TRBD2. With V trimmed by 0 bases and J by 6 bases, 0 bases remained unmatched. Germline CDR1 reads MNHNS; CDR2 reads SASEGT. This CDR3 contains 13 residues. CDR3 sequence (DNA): TGTGCCAGCAGTGAAGCGGGGGGGGATACGCAGTATTTT. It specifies CASSEAGGDTQYF.

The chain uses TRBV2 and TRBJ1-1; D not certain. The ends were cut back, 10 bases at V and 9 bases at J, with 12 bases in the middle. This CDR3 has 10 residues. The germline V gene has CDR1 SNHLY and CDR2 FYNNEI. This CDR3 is CAKVEQQAFF. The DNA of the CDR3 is TGTGCCAAAGTCGAACAGCAAGCTTTCTTT.

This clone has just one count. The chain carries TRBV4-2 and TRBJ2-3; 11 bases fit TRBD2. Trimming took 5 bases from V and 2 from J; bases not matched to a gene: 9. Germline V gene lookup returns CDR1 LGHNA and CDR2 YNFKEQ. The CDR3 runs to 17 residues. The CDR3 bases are TGTGCCAGCAGCACATCGGCTAGCGGGGGGCCCACAGATACGCAGTATTTT. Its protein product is CASSTSASGGPTDTQYF.

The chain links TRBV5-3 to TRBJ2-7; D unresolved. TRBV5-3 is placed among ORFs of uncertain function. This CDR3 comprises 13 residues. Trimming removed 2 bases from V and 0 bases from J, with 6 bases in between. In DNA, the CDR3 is TGTGCCAGAAGCTTCACAGTCTCCTACGAGCAGTACTTC. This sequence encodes CARSFTVSYEQYF.

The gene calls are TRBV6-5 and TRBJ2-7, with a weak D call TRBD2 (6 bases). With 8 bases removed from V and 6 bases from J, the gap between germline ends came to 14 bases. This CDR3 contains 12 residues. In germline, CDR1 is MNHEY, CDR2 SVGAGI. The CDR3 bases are TGTGCCAGCTCGAAAAGCGGGCGCGAGCAGTACTTC. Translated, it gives CASSKSGREQYF.

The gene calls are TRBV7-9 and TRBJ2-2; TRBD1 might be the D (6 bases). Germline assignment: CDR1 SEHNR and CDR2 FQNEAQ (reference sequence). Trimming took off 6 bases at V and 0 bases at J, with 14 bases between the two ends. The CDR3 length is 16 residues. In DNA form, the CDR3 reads TGTGCCAGCAGACATACGGGACATACGAACACCGGGGAGCTGTTTTTT. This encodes CASRHTGHTNTGELFF.

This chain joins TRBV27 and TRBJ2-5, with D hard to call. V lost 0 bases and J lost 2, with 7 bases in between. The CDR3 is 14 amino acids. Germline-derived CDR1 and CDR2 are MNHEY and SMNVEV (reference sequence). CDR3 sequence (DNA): TGTGCCAGCAGTTTATCACAGCTTCAAGAGACCCAGTACTTC. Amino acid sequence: CASSLSQLQETQYF.

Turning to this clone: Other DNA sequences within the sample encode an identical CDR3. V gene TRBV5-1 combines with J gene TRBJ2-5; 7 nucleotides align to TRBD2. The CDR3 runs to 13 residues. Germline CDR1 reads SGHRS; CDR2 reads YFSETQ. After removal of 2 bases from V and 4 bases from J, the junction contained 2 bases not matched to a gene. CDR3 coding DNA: TGCGCCAGCAGCTTAGCGGGGTCAGAGACCCAGTACTTC. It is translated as CASSLAGSETQYF.

The CDR3 loop reads CASSRDKGTANYGYTF. DNA of the CDR3: TGTGCCAGCAGCAGGGACAAGGGTACAGCTAACTATGGCTACACCTTC. The rearrangement uses TRBV5-6 and TRBJ1-2; D is perhaps TRBD1 (6 bases). The CDR3 length is 16 residues. Looked up from germline, CDR1 is SGHDT and CDR2 is YYEEEE. Trimming removed 4 bases from V and 0 bases from J, with 16 bases in between.

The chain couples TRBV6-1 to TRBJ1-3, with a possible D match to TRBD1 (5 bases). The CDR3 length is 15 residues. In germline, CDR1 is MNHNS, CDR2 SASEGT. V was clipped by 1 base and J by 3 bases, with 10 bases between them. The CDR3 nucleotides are TGTGCCAGCAGTGAAGGCGGGGGAAGTGGAAACACCATATATTTT. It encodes CASSEGGGSGNTIYF.

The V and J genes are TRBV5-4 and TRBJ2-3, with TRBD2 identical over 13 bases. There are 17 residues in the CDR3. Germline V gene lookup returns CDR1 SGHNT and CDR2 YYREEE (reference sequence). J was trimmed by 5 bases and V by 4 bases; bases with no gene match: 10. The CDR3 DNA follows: TGTGCCAGCAGCCCGAAGACTAGCGGGGGGCAATTAGATACGCAGTATTTT. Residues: CASSPKTSGGQLDTQYF.

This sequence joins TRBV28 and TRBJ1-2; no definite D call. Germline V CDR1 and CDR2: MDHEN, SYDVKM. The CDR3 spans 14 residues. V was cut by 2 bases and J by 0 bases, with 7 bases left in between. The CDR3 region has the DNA TGTGCCAGCAGTTTAAGCACCGCTAACTATGGCTACACCTTC. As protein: CASSLSTANYGYTF.

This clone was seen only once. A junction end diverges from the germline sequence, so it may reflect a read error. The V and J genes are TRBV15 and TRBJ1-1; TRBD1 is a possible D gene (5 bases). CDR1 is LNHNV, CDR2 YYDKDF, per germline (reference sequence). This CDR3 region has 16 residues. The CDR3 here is CATSRDRNRGNAEAFF. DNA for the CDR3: TGTGCCACCAGCAGAGATCGGAACCGGGGGAACGCTGAAGCTTTCTTT.

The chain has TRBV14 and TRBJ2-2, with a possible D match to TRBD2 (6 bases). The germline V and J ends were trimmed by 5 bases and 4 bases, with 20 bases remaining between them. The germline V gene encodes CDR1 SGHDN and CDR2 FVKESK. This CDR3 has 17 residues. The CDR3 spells CASSSLKEGSGTGELFF. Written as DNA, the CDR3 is TGTGCCAGCAGCTCCCTCAAGGAGGGTAGCGGCACCGGGGAGCTGTTTTTT.

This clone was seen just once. This CDR3 reads CASSSGQGKEEQYF. CDR3 in DNA: TGTGCCAGCAGCTCGGGACAGGGGAAGGAGGAGCAGTACTTC. The gene calls are TRBV27 and TRBJ2-7; 10 bases map to TRBD1. Germline CDR1 and CDR2: MNHEY and SMNVEV (reference sequence). The length of the CDR3 is 14 residues. J lost 7 bases, V lost 6 bases, and 9 bases had no gene match.

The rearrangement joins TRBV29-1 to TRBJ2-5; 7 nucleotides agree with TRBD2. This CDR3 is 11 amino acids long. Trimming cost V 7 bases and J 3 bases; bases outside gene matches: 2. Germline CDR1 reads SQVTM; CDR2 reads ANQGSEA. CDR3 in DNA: TGCAGCGACCGGGGGGAAGAGACCCAGTACTTC. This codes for CSDRGEETQYF.